This T cell receptor (beta chain) was sequenced in a study of yellow fever vaccine responses in identical twins. TCRdb redid the calling of the RT-PCR reads with MiXCR, one entry per CDR3 protein. The data show roughly 7,200 distinct CDR3 sequences, roughly 89% seen once. This CDR3 spans 16 amino acids. Germline CDR1 is SGHTA and CDR2 is FQGTGA. Trimming shortened V by 5 bases and J by 2 bases, and 16 bases separated the two germline ends. Study-wide results and caveats: Twins reportedly mounted vaccine T cell responses that seemed partly convergent, partly personalized.

This clonotype occurred a few times. What it binds is unknown. This specimen was T cells from blood (PBMCs), unsorted or a sorted subset (not recorded which), taken before or after yellow fever vaccination (not recorded which). This sequence was found in a young woman who received the yellow fever vaccine. This chain uses TRBV7-3 with TRBJ1-3, with D possibly being TRBD1 (5 bases). The CDR3, as DNA: TGTGCCAGCAGCCCCCGGGGCAGCCCGCCTGGAAACACCATATATTTT. Protein product: CASSPRGSPPGNTIYF.